This T cell receptor beta chain was identified during a study of cytomegalovirus exposure and HLA in healthy donors. General study results and limits: High specificity and sensitivity for cytomegalovirus status were reported for the classifier. A few chains linked to CMV were shown in vitro to be specific for CMV antigens. Cytomegalovirus association was assigned to around 150 TCR beta chains.

The donors were in the approximately 120-subject validation cohort, distinct from the roughly 600-subject first cohort. A note on this clone: Its antigen is unidentified.

The ends were cut back, 3 bases at V and 4 bases at J, with 13 bases in the middle. This CDR3 is 15 amino acids long. CDR1 is ENHRY and CDR2 is SYGVKD in the germline V gene. Repertoires were generated with immunoSEQ multiplex PCR, while TCRdb's copy carries only in-frame clones and drops some. This table has 90,000 to 150,000 clones, around 85% appearing once. The chain recombines TRBV10-3 with TRBJ1-3, with D unclear. Sequencing was performed on PBMCs. The clonotype originates from a woman younger than 45 in good health and CMV-seronegative. Here the CDR3 reads CAISDSAGPGNTIYF. The CDR3 nucleotides are TGTGCCATCAGTGATTCGGCAGGTCCCGGAAACACCATATATTTT.